This T cell receptor beta chain was sequenced in a study of cytomegalovirus exposure and HLA in healthy donors. Broader study findings: Reports showed the classifier diagnosing cytomegalovirus status with high specificity and sensitivity. Some V segments, TRBV6-2 and TRBV6-3 among them, were indistinguishable and were therefore excluded.

This PCR relied on a set of 60 Vbeta primers and 13 Jbeta primers. Method: immunoSEQ multiplex PCR; TCRdb's copy keeps in-frame clones and lacks some. The data hold some 190,000 clones, with around 67% observed a single time. J lost 3 bases, V lost 1 base, and 12 bases had no gene match. Germline-derived CDR1 and CDR2 are SEHNR and FQNEAQ (reference sequence). There are 18 residues in the CDR3. This clone was counted a single time. Its antigen remains unidentified. The receptor comes from a woman aged 25-40 years in good health and CMV-seropositive. What was sequenced was PBMCs. J is TRBJ1-5 and V is TRBV7-9; 7 bases are shared with TRBD1. In DNA form, the CDR3 reads TGTGCCAGCAGCTTAGGGCCGGTACCGGGACAGATCAATCAGCCCCAGCATTTT. As protein: CASSLGPVPGQINQPQHF.